The rows below give T cell receptor beta chains drawn from one sample of a study of shared clonotypes between healthy human individuals. TCRdb keeps only in-frame clones here, not all; method: immunoSEQ multiplex PCR. The sample records 550,000 to 850,000 clones, about two thirds being singletons. Sequenced input: memory CD4+ T cells sorted from blood. Every receptor here comes from a woman in her 30s in good health. The CDR3 runs from the conserved cysteine through the conserved F or W. D genes are given only for firm matches. Clone sizes are given selectively: once, few, many, or a class where the clone is expanded.

V gene: TRBV5-1
clone size: -
D gene: -
J gene: TRBJ1-1
CDR3 protein: CASSLVQGEAFF
CDR3 DNA: TGCGCCAGCAGCTTGGTTCAGGGGGAAGCTTTCTTT

V gene: TRBV7-2
clone size: -
D gene: TRBD2
J gene: TRBJ2-2
CDR3 protein: CASSPGTRYTGELFF
CDR3 DNA: TGTGCCAGCAGCCCAGGGACTAGGTACACCGGGGAGCTGTTTTTT

V gene: TRBV5-1
clone size: few
D gene: TRBD1
J gene: TRBJ2-7
CDR3 protein: CASSPLPTQQGHEQYF
CDR3 DNA: TGCGCCAGCAGCCCCCTTCCAACCCAACAGGGGCACGAGCAGTACTTC

V gene: TRBV5-1
clone size: -
D gene: TRBD2
J gene: TRBJ2-5
CDR3 protein: CASSPETGGETQYF
CDR3 DNA: TGCGCCAGCAGCCCGGAGACGGGGGGAGAGACCCAGTACTTC

V gene: TRBV5-1
clone size: -
D gene: -
J gene: TRBJ2-3
CDR3 protein: CASSLDTDTQYF
CDR3 DNA: TGCGCCAGCAGCTTGGATACAGATACGCAGTATTTT

V gene: TRBV29-1
clone size: -
D gene: -
J gene: TRBJ2-3
CDR3 protein: CSHSGTLPTDTQYF
CDR3 DNA: TGCAGCCACTCCGGGACCCTTCCGACAGATACGCAGTATTTT

V gene: TRBV29-1
clone size: -
D gene: TRBD2
J gene: TRBJ2-1
CDR3 protein: CSVEELAAYNEQFF
CDR3 DNA: TGCAGCGTTGAAGAACTAGCGGCTTACAATGAGCAGTTCTTC

V gene: TRBV5-1
clone size: few
D gene: -
J gene: TRBJ2-1
CDR3 protein: CASSFDSSSYNEQFF
CDR3 DNA: TGCGCCAGCAGCTTTGATTCCTCGTCCTACAATGAGCAGTTCTTC

V gene: TRBV18
clone size: -
D gene: -
J gene: TRBJ2-3
CDR3 protein: CASSRPGRTDTQYF
CDR3 DNA: TGTGCCAGCTCACGCCCAGGGCGCACAGATACGCAGTATTTT

V gene: TRBV18
clone size: -
D gene: TRBD2
J gene: TRBJ2-7
CDR3 protein: CASSPSPSGYREQYF
CDR3 DNA: TGTGCCAGCTCACCATCCCCTAGCGGGTATCGCGAGCAGTACTTC

V gene: TRBV7-3
clone size: -
D gene: -
J gene: TRBJ2-3
CDR3 protein: CASSFTGDRADTQYF
CDR3 DNA: TGTGCCAGCAGCTTTACGGGAGATCGGGCAGATACGCAGTATTTT

V gene: TRBV5-4
clone size: -
D gene: -
J gene: TRBJ2-5
CDR3 protein: CASSFGIQETQYF
CDR3 DNA: TGTGCCAGCAGTTTTGGGATACAAGAGACCCAGTACTTC

V gene: TRBV9
clone size: few
D gene: -
J gene: TRBJ1-6
CDR3 protein: CASRKSYNSPLHF
CDR3 DNA: TGTGCCAGCAGGAAATCCTATAATTCACCCCTCCACTTT

V gene: TRBV7-6
clone size: -
D gene: TRBD1
J gene: TRBJ2-2
CDR3 protein: CASSPARRTGGLGELFF
CDR3 DNA: TGTGCCAGCAGCCCGGCCCGGAGGACAGGGGGCCTTGGGGAGCTGTTTTTT

V gene: TRBV9
clone size: -
D gene: -
J gene: TRBJ1-3
CDR3 protein: CASSPRRGSGNTIYF
CDR3 DNA: TGTGCCAGCAGCCCCCGAAGAGGTTCTGGAAACACCATATATTTT

V gene: TRBV5-1
clone size: -
D gene: -
J gene: TRBJ2-5
CDR3 protein: CASSGWDGKETQYF
CDR3 DNA: TGCGCCAGCAGCGGATGGGACGGTAAAGAGACCCAGTACTTC

V gene: TRBV11-2
clone size: -
D gene: TRBD1
J gene: TRBJ2-5
CDR3 protein: CASRPTGGGKTQYF
CDR3 DNA: TGTGCCAGCAGGCCGACAGGGGGTGGAAAGACCCAGTACTTC

V gene: TRBV6-6
clone size: once
D gene: -
J gene: TRBJ2-3
CDR3 protein: CASGGDLDTQYF
CDR3 DNA: TGTGCCAGCGGGGGTGATCTCGATACGCAGTATTTT

V gene: TRBV11-2
clone size: -
D gene: -
J gene: TRBJ2-2
CDR3 protein: CASSLRPEGLGELFF
CDR3 DNA: TGTGCCAGCAGCTTAAGACCGGAGGGGCTCGGGGAGCTGTTTTTT

V gene: TRBV23-1
clone size: many
D gene: TRBD1
J gene: TRBJ1-1
CDR3 protein: CASSQKQGGFTEAFF
CDR3 DNA: TGCGCCAGCAGTCAAAAACAGGGGGGGTTCACTGAAGCTTTCTTT

V gene: TRBV5-4
clone size: -
D gene: -
J gene: TRBJ2-3
CDR3 protein: CASSSPGDNTDTQYF
CDR3 DNA: TGTGCCAGCAGCTCCCCTGGGGACAACACAGATACGCAGTATTTT

V gene: TRBV14
clone size: -
D gene: -
J gene: TRBJ2-5
CDR3 protein: CASSQDGGASQETQYF
CDR3 DNA: TGTGCCAGCAGCCAAGATGGGGGCGCATCCCAAGAGACCCAGTACTTC

V gene: TRBV7-6
clone size: few
D gene: -
J gene: TRBJ2-1
CDR3 protein: CASSPTITYNEQFF
CDR3 DNA: TGTGCCAGCAGCCCAACCATCACGTACAATGAGCAGTTCTTC

V gene: TRBV5-1
clone size: -
D gene: TRBD2
J gene: TRBJ2-1
CDR3 protein: CASKVAGGYNEQFF
CDR3 DNA: TGCGCCAGCAAGGTAGCGGGGGGTTACAATGAGCAGTTCTTC

V gene: TRBV11-2
clone size: -
D gene: -
J gene: TRBJ1-4
CDR3 protein: CASTGSAEKLFF
CDR3 DNA: TGTGCCAGCACGGGGTCGGCCGAAAAACTGTTTTTT

V gene: TRBV7-9
clone size: once
D gene: -
J gene: TRBJ1-1
CDR3 protein: CASSLGEGGTEAFF
CDR3 DNA: TGTGCCAGCAGCTTAGGTGAAGGCGGCACTGAAGCTTTCTTT

V gene: TRBV28
clone size: once
D gene: -
J gene: TRBJ1-1
CDR3 protein: CASSSFGMNTEAFF
CDR3 DNA: TGTGCCAGCAGTTCTTTCGGAATGAACACTGAAGCTTTCTTT

V gene: TRBV5-1
clone size: -
D gene: -
J gene: TRBJ1-4
CDR3 protein: CASSLVGQNEKLFF
CDR3 DNA: TGCGCCAGCAGCTTGGTAGGGCAGAATGAAAAACTGTTTTTT

V gene: TRBV9
clone size: -
D gene: -
J gene: TRBJ1-3
CDR3 protein: CASSVERRGSSGNTIYF
CDR3 DNA: TGTGCCAGCAGCGTAGAACGTAGGGGTTCCTCTGGAAACACCATATATTTT

V gene: TRBV7-9
clone size: -
D gene: -
J gene: TRBJ1-2
CDR3 protein: CASSLATSGYGYTF
CDR3 DNA: TGTGCCAGCAGCTTAGCCACCTCCGGCTATGGCTACACCTTC

V gene: TRBV5-1
clone size: few
D gene: -
J gene: TRBJ1-4
CDR3 protein: CASSPDGSNEKLFF
CDR3 DNA: TGCGCCAGCAGCCCGGACGGGTCTAATGAAAAACTGTTTTTT

V gene: TRBV4-1
clone size: once
D gene: -
J gene: TRBJ2-6
CDR3 protein: CASSHPGAASSGANVLTF
CDR3 DNA: TGCGCCAGCAGCCACCCAGGGGCGGCCAGCTCTGGGGCCAACGTCCTGACTTTC

V gene: TRBV6-5
clone size: -
D gene: TRBD1
J gene: TRBJ1-1
CDR3 protein: CASRQDRVNTEAFF
CDR3 DNA: TGTGCCAGCAGGCAGGACAGGGTTAACACTGAAGCTTTCTTT

V gene: TRBV5-6
clone size: -
D gene: -
J gene: TRBJ2-7
CDR3 protein: CASSLEDEQYF
CDR3 DNA: TGTGCCAGCAGCTTGGAAGACGAGCAGTACTTC

V gene: TRBV7-2
clone size: -
D gene: TRBD1
J gene: TRBJ1-2
CDR3 protein: CASSLRGRQGADYGYTF
CDR3 DNA: TGTGCCAGCAGCTTGAGGGGCCGACAGGGGGCGGACTATGGCTACACCTTC

V gene: TRBV7-2
clone size: -
D gene: TRBD2
J gene: TRBJ2-2
CDR3 protein: CASSGGTSGNTGELFF
CDR3 DNA: TGTGCCAGCAGCGGAGGGACTAGCGGTAACACCGGGGAGCTGTTTTTT

V gene: TRBV21-1
clone size: -
D gene: -
J gene: TRBJ2-5
CDR3 protein: CASSKTSGSDPETQYF
CDR3 DNA: TGTGCCAGCAGCAAGACTAGCGGGAGTGATCCAGAGACCCAGTACTTC

V gene: TRBV5-1
clone size: -
D gene: -
J gene: TRBJ2-5
CDR3 protein: CASSFSPTGGETQYF
CDR3 DNA: TGCGCCAGCAGCTTCAGTCCGACGGGCGGAGAGACCCAGTACTTC

V gene: TRBV6-6
clone size: -
D gene: -
J gene: TRBJ1-5
CDR3 protein: CASSYSGASNQPQHF
CDR3 DNA: TGTGCCAGCAGTTACTCGGGGGCTAGCAATCAGCCCCAGCATTTT

V gene: TRBV23-1
clone size: -
D gene: TRBD2
J gene: TRBJ2-5
CDR3 protein: CATLVWEELAGSETQYF
CDR3 DNA: TGCGCCACCCTTGTCTGGGAGGAGCTAGCGGGATCCGAGACCCAGTACTTC

V gene: TRBV18
clone size: -
D gene: TRBD1
J gene: TRBJ2-2
CDR3 protein: CASSRTGQGLWSLTGELFF
CDR3 DNA: TGTGCCAGCTCACGAACGGGACAGGGTCTGTGGAGCTTGACCGGGGAGCTGTTTTTT

V gene: TRBV28
clone size: -
D gene: -
J gene: TRBJ2-2
CDR3 protein: CASAGYTGELFF
CDR3 DNA: TGTGCCAGCGCAGGGTACACCGGGGAGCTGTTTTTT

V gene: TRBV6-5
clone size: -
D gene: -
J gene: TRBJ2-3
CDR3 protein: CASSGVGTDTQYF
CDR3 DNA: TGTGCCAGCAGTGGAGTTGGCACAGATACGCAGTATTTT

V gene: TRBV6-5
clone size: -
D gene: TRBD1
J gene: TRBJ2-7
CDR3 protein: CASSHPDRDDEQYF
CDR3 DNA: TGTGCCAGCAGTCACCCGGACAGGGACGACGAGCAGTACTTC

V gene: TRBV10-3
clone size: -
D gene: TRBD2
J gene: TRBJ2-3
CDR3 protein: CAISGGLAGGGTDTQYF
CDR3 DNA: TGTGCCATCAGTGGAGGACTAGCGGGAGGTGGCACAGATACGCAGTATTTT

V gene: TRBV7-2
clone size: -
D gene: -
J gene: TRBJ2-2
CDR3 protein: CASSPPWGAGELFF
CDR3 DNA: TGTGCCAGCAGCCCCCCTTGGGGCGCCGGGGAGCTGTTTTTT

V gene: TRBV20-1
clone size: few
D gene: -
J gene: TRBJ1-1
CDR3 protein: CSGHQNTEAFF
CDR3 DNA: TGCAGTGGACATCAGAACACTGAAGCTTTCTTT

V gene: TRBV5-1
clone size: -
D gene: TRBD2
J gene: TRBJ2-2
CDR3 protein: CATAGTSYSGELFF
CDR3 DNA: TGCGCCACAGCGGGGACTAGCTATTCCGGGGAGCTGTTTTTT

V gene: TRBV2
clone size: -
D gene: TRBD2
J gene: TRBJ2-7
CDR3 protein: CASHAGAVYEQYF
CDR3 DNA: TGTGCCAGCCACGCGGGAGCGGTATACGAGCAGTACTTC

V gene: TRBV18
clone size: -
D gene: -
J gene: TRBJ1-4
CDR3 protein: CASSPSQVVREKLFF
CDR3 DNA: TGTGCCAGCTCACCGTCCCAGGTAGTCCGGGAAAAACTGTTTTTT

V gene: TRBV28
clone size: -
D gene: TRBD2
J gene: TRBJ2-7
CDR3 protein: CASSPWASGSREQYF
CDR3 DNA: TGTGCCAGCAGTCCCTGGGCTAGCGGGAGTCGCGAGCAGTACTTC